The clone carrying this T cell receptor (beta chain) was seen repeatedly, ten times or more. This record comes from a study of T cells in Graves' hyperthyroidism and ophthalmopathy. Using RNA transcripts as the source, TCR beta CDR3 regions were amplified. The study used the HTBI primer set for a first-round RT-PCR of the TCR CDR3. MiXCR, applied by TCRdb to the multiplex PCR reads, yields one record per CDR3 protein. Here the sample spans approximately 400,000 distinct CDR3 sequences, approximately 14% being singletons. Subjects aged 18 to 65 presented with newly diagnosed hyperthyroidism of less than 2 months' duration. Based on clinical symptoms, serum thyroxine and TRAb, thyroid ultrasound and orbital computed tomography, diagnoses were reached. CDR1 and CDR2 from the germline V gene are SGHVS and FQNEAQ. The J segment lost 4 bases and the V segment lost 2 bases, leaving 11 bases of the junction unmatched. The CDR3 covers 17 residues.

The sequence was obtained from a young woman with Graves' hyperthyroidism. V and J are TRBV7-8 and TRBJ2-5; 9 bases are shared with TRBD2. The sample was blood. The CDR3: CASSLFGAGGPGETQYF. In DNA, the CDR3 is TGTGCCAGCAGCTTATTTGGGGCGGGGGGGCCAGGAGAGACCCAGTACTTC.